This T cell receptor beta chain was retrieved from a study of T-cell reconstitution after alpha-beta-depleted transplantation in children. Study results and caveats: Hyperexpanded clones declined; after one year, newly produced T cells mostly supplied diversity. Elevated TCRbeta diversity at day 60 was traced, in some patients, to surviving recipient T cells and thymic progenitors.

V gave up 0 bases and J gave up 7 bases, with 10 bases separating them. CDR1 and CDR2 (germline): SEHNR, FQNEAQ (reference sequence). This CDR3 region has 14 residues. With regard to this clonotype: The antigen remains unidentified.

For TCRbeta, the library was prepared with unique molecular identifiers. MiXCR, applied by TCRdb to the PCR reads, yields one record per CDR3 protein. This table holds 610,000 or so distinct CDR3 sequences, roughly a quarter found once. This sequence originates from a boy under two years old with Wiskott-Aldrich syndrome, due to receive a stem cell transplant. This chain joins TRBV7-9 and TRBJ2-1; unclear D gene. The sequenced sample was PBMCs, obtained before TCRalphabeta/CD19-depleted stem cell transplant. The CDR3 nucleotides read TGTGCCAGCAGCTTAGCGTTTAAGGGTAATGAGCAGTTCTTC. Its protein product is CASSLAFKGNEQFF.